This T cell receptor beta chain was sequenced for a study of long-term antiretroviral therapy in people with HIV. The immunoSEQ assay was v3.0, run at survey level. For every sample, sequencing targeted roughly 40,000-55,000 T-cell genomes. Method: immunoSEQ multiplex PCR; TCRdb's copy keeps in-frame clones and lacks some. Here the sample spans tens of thousands of clones, approximately 83% being singletons. This CDR3 has 13 residues. Trimming stripped 5 bases from V and 5 bases from J, with 10 bases between. Germline assignment: CDR1 SEHNR and CDR2 FQNEAQ (reference sequence). At minimum, one pre-ART and two post-ART PBMC samples were obtained from each donor. Study-level findings and limits: After ART, diversity increased yet remained lower than transplant donor controls. Dominating the repertoire at all time points were the clones that expanded before ART.

Remarks on this clone: The antigen remains unidentified.

This chain joins TRBV7-9 and TRBJ2-1; D gene ambiguous. Sequences were derived from unsorted PBMCs, sampled just over 4.2 years after starting antiretroviral therapy. This TCR derives from a man aged 30 to 45 with HIV. CDR3 sequence: CASSLGYDNEQFF. The DNA for the CDR3 is TGTGCCAGCAGCCTGGGGTACGACAATGAGCAGTTCTTC.